Each of the 22 T cell receptor beta chains below was sequenced from the same sample in a study of blood T cell repertoires in COVID-19. Clones were read by immunoSEQ multiplex PCR, and TCRdb kept only the in-frame ones, dropping some. The sample includes about 23,000 clones, 83% of them seen just once. Sequencing input: peripheral blood. The receptors stem from a man aged 65 to 85 with acute or convalescent COVID-19.

The chain couples TRBV3-1 (or the pseudogene TRBV3-2) to TRBJ1-1, with no clear D. Germline CDR1 and CDR2: LGHDT and YNNKEL (reference sequence). Trimming removed 3 bases at V and 0 bases at J, with 5 bases between. This CDR3 comprises 13 residues. DNA of the CDR3: TGTGCCAGCAGCCAGTTTATGAACACTGAAGCTTTCTTT. Its translation: CASSQFMNTEAFF.

The chain links TRBV7-2 to TRBJ2-5, with 9 nucleotides matching TRBD2. With 3 bases clipped from V and 3 bases from J, the junction kept 5 bases outside the gene matches. Germline-derived CDR1 and CDR2 are SGHTA and FQGNSA. The CDR3 consists of 15 residues. This CDR3 reads CASSFPASGKETQYF. In DNA form, the CDR3 reads TGTGCCAGCAGCTTTCCTGCTAGCGGGAAAGAGACCCAGTACTTC.

The genes are TRBV24-1 and TRBJ1-2; 9 bases are shared with TRBD1. This CDR3 comprises 13 residues. V dropped 12 bases and J dropped 2; count of bases not matched to a gene: 6. Germline values: CDR1 KGHDR, CDR2 SFDVKD. The CDR3 region has the DNA TGTGCCTCTTGGACAGGGGCAAACTATGGCTACACCTTC. Translated: CASWTGANYGYTF.

The chain recombines TRBV2 with TRBJ2-5; 8 bases map to TRBD1. CDR1 and CDR2 from the germline V gene are SNHLY and FYNNEI. V lost 6 bases to trimming and J lost 4 bases; unmatched junction nucleotides: 7. This CDR3 is built from 14 residues. The DNA for the CDR3 is TGTGCCAGCAGGGACGGACAGGGCCGAGAGACCCAGTACTTC. It specifies CASRDGQGRETQYF.

The chain couples TRBV11-3 to TRBJ2-3; D remains ambiguous. The V gene's germline CDR1 is SGHNT and CDR2 YENEEA. CDR3 length equals 16 residues. V lost 1 base and J 0 bases, leaving 11 bases between the germline ends. Here the CDR3 reads CASSLGTATSTDTQYF. The CDR3 DNA follows: TGTGCCAGCAGCTTAGGTACAGCTACTAGCACAGATACGCAGTATTTT.

This chain links TRBV27 with TRBJ1-2, with TRBD1 identical over 8 bases. Germline values: CDR1 MNHEY, CDR2 SMNVEV (reference sequence). V lost 5 bases, J lost 5 bases, and 4 bases stayed unmatched. This CDR3 contains 13 residues. CDR3: CASSRTGGYGYTF. As DNA, the CDR3 is TGTGCCAGCAGTCGAACAGGGGGGTATGGCTACACCTTC.

The V and J genes are TRBV7-6 and TRBJ2-5, with 10 bases lining up with TRBD2. The CDR3 runs 15 residues. The trim removed 5 bases at V and 5 bases at J, leaving 8 bases unmatched. Germline V CDR1 and CDR2: SGHVS, FNYEAQ. The CDR3 DNA sequence: TGTGCCAGCAGCCGGACTAGCGGCCCGGGGGAGACCCAGTACTTC. It specifies CASSRTSGPGETQYF.

The chain combines TRBV6-5 with TRBJ2-7; TRBD1 is a possible D gene (6 bases). The CDR3 spans 14 residues. Germline-derived CDR1 and CDR2 are MNHEY and SVGAGI. The V end lost 6 bases, the J end lost 6 bases, and 18 bases lay between the germline ends. Here the CDR3 reads CASSPQVDSPEQYF. The CDR3 DNA reads TGTGCCAGCAGCCCACAGGTGGACAGTCCCGAGCAGTACTTC.

The V call is TRBV19, the J call TRBJ1-5, with TRBD1 identical over 8 bases. Germline CDR1 reads LNHDA; CDR2 reads SQIVND (reference sequence). With 3 bases clipped from V and 5 bases from J, the junction kept 9 bases outside the gene matches. The CDR3 is 16 amino acids. Here the CDR3 reads CASSILNTGGYQPQHF. For the CDR3, the DNA is TGTGCCAGTAGTATCCTCAATACAGGGGGTTATCAGCCCCAGCATTTT.

V usage is TRBV9 and J usage is TRBJ1-1; D is unresolved. The CDR3 totals 13 residues. Deletions cut 3 bases from V and 5 bases from J, with 11 bases between. Germline values: CDR1 SGDLS, CDR2 YYNGEE. The CDR3 here is CASSGAQATEAFF. CDR3 DNA: TGTGCCAGCAGCGGGGCCCAAGCTACTGAAGCTTTCTTT.

This chain links TRBV10-3 with TRBJ2-1; no clear D gene. CDR3 length: 13 residues. Deletions cut 2 bases from V and 7 bases from J, with 9 bases between. Germline CDR1 and CDR2: ENHRY and SYGVKD. This CDR3 is CAISEPQANEQFF. In DNA, the CDR3 is TGTGCCATCAGTGAGCCCCAGGCAAATGAGCAGTTCTTC.

V is TRBV18 and J is TRBJ1-1; TRBD1 matches at 11 bases. CDR3 length equals 15 residues. Trimming removed 3 bases from V and 11 bases from J; junction bases left unmatched: 11. The V gene's germline CDR1 is KGHSH and CDR2 LQKENI. In DNA, the CDR3 is TGTGCCAGCTCACCTGAATCCGGGACAGGGGGAAGGGCTTTCTTT. Translating gives CASSPESGTGGRAFF.

The chain employs TRBV28 and TRBJ1-5; 10 bases match TRBD1. This CDR3 is built from 16 residues. The germline gives CDR1 MDHEN, CDR2 SYDVKM. The trim removed 7 bases at V and 2 bases at J, leaving 8 bases unmatched. This CDR3 reads CASNPSGTGGNQPQHF. The CDR3 nucleotides read TGTGCCAGCAACCCCTCCGGGACAGGGGGCAATCAGCCCCAGCATTTT.

J is TRBJ2-1 and V is TRBV11-2; TRBD2 agrees at 12 bases. V dropped 4 bases and J dropped 10; count of bases not matched to a gene: 8. The germline gives CDR1 SGHAT, CDR2 FQNNGV. The CDR3 spans 15 residues. The DNA for the CDR3 is TGTGCCAGCAGCTCCAGACTAGCGGGAGTAGGGGAGCAGTTCTTC. Encoded protein: CASSSRLAGVGEQFF.

The chain is built from TRBV6-5 and TRBJ1-3; D is uncertain. Germline values: CDR1 MNHEY, CDR2 SVGAGI. The CDR3 is 12 residues long. V gave up 6 bases and J gave up 4 bases, with 7 bases separating them. The CDR3 DNA reads as TGTGCCAGCAGAGACATAGGAAACACCATATATTTT. Protein: CASRDIGNTIYF.

The chain combines TRBV7-8 with TRBJ1-5; 12 nucleotides line up with TRBD1. The CDR3 has 16 amino acids. The germline gives CDR1 SGHVS, CDR2 FQNEAQ. The J segment lost 7 bases and the V segment lost 4 bases, leaving 8 bases of the junction unmatched. CDR3 DNA sequence: TGTGCCAGCAGCTCGAGGGACAGGGGGCGCGACCAGCCCCAGCATTTT. Encoded protein: CASSSRDRGRDQPQHF.

The chain links TRBV5-1 to TRBJ1-1; a possible D gene is TRBD1 (6 bases). The V end lost 6 bases, the J end lost 4 bases, and 13 bases lay between the germline ends. The CDR3 spans 13 residues. Germline V gene sequence: CDR1 SGHRS, CDR2 YFSETQ. CDR3 DNA sequence: TGCGCCAGCAACAGGGATTGGGGCACTGAAGCTTTCTTT. It translates to CASNRDWGTEAFF.

Only a few counts were recorded for this clone. V usage is TRBV19 and J usage is TRBJ1-1, with D uncertain. The CDR3 totals 13 residues. V lost 10 bases and J lost 3, with 15 bases in between. In germline, CDR1 is LNHDA, CDR2 SQIVND (reference sequence). DNA for the CDR3: TGTGCCATCTCAAGTACTAAGGACACTGAAGCTTTCTTT. It codes for CAISSTKDTEAFF.

This chain joins TRBV9 and TRBJ2-1, with 7 nucleotides matching TRBD1. CDR1 and CDR2 (germline): SGDLS, YYNGEE. This CDR3 comprises 14 residues. Trimming at V came to 0 bases and at J to 8 bases, leaving 5 bases not matched to a gene. The CDR3 coding sequence is TGTGCCAGCAGCGTAGTGACAGGGTGGGATGAGCAGTTCTTC. Its translation is CASSVVTGWDEQFF. The full variable domain, its missing parts supplied by reference TRBV9 and TRBJ2-1, is DSGVTQTPKHLITATGQRVTLRCSPRSGDLSVYWYQQSLDQGLQFLIQYYNGEERAKGNILERFSAQQFPDLHSELNLSSLELGDSALYFCASSVVTGWDEQFFGPGTRLTVL.

This chain uses TRBV2 with TRBJ2-7; 9 bases match TRBD2. There are 16 residues in the CDR3. The V segment lost 5 bases and the J segment 6 bases; nucleotides outside the gene matches: 14. The germline CDR1 and CDR2 sequences are SNHLY and FYNNEI. CDR3 bases: TGTGCCAGCAGTCTCTACCCCGGGACTAGCTTCTCCGAGCAGTACTTC. Its translation: CASSLYPGTSFSEQYF.

This chain uses TRBV28 with TRBJ1-5, with 7 bases matching TRBD1. The CDR3 is 13 residues long. Germline CDR1 reads MDHEN; CDR2 reads SYDVKM. J was trimmed by 2 bases and V by 5 bases; bases with no gene match: 0. The CDR3 sequence: CASSGQGNQPQHF. In DNA form, the CDR3 reads TGTGCCAGCAGTGGACAGGGCAATCAGCCCCAGCATTTT.

This clone has only one observation. The chain combines TRBV7-2 with TRBJ2-1, with 7 bases lining up with TRBD2. CDR3 size: 13 residues. Unmatched junction bases numbered 7, after V lost 4 bases and J lost 10 bases. CDR1 and CDR2 from the germline V gene are SGHTA and FQGNSA. The CDR3 nucleotides are TGTGCCAGCAGCTCCGGACTAGTAGGCGAGCAGTTCTTC. Translated, it gives CASSSGLVGEQFF. The whole variable domain, remainder taken from reference TRBV7-2 and TRBJ2-1, is GAGVSQSPSNKVTEKGKDVELRCDPISGHTALYWYRQSLGQGLEFLIYFQGNSAPDKSGLPSDRFSAERTGGSVSTLTIQRTQQEDSAVYLCASSSGLVGEQFFGPGTRLTVL.